The 30 T cell receptor beta chains presented below share a single source sample, sequenced in a study of T cell responses to AZD1222 COVID-19 vaccine. Measured with immunoSEQ multiplex PCR; TCRdb has only the in-frame clones, and not every one. Seen here are about 120,000 clones, roughly 84% observed once, and the top ten hold 1.2%. Source: peripheral blood, taken on day 0 of AZD1222 vaccination. The receptors come from an adult in good health.

The gene calls are TRBV12-3 or TRBV12-4 and TRBJ2-3; D not resolved. The CDR3 loop spans 11 amino acids. V gave up 3 bases and J gave up 8 bases, with 6 bases separating them. The CDR3 sequence: CASSLGVTQYF. The CDR3 DNA sequence: TGTGCCAGCAGTTTGGGTGTTACGCAGTATTTT.

The chain combines TRBV4-2 with TRBJ2-3; D assignment may be TRBD1 or TRBD2 (5 bases each). The ends were cut back, 4 bases at V and 2 bases at J, with 10 bases in the middle. In germline, CDR1 is LGHNA, CDR2 YNFKEQ. The CDR3 covers 14 residues. CDR3 bases: TGTGCCAGCAGCCTCGAGGGGACCACAGATACGCAGTATTTT. This translates into CASSLEGTTDTQYF.

This chain links TRBV5-1 with TRBJ2-3; TRBD2 is a possible D gene (5 bases). CDR3 length: 16 amino acids. Germline assignment: CDR1 SGHRS and CDR2 YFSETQ. V was pared by 3 bases and J by 6 bases, with 20 bases between. This CDR3 is CASSSRPGNEGDTQYF. The CDR3 coding sequence is TGCGCCAGCAGCTCTCGGCCGGGAAACGAAGGGGATACGCAGTATTTT.

V usage is TRBV19 and J usage is TRBJ2-6; perhaps TRBD1 as D (6 bases). V was clipped by 3 bases and J by 1 base, with 10 bases between them. This CDR3 contains 16 residues. Germline V gene data show CDR1 as LNHDA and CDR2 as SQIVND (reference sequence). Here the CDR3 DNA reads TGTGCCAGTAGTATTGCGACAGGATCTGGGGCCAACGTCCTGACTTTC. Translation gives CASSIATGSGANVLTF. The full variable domain, its missing parts supplied by reference TRBV19 and TRBJ2-6, is DGGITQSPKYLFRKEGQNVTLSCEQNLNHDAMYWYRQDPGQGLRLIYYSQIVNDFQKGDIAEGYSVSREKKESFPLTVTSAQKNPTAFYLCASSIATGSGANVLTFGAGSRLTVL.

J is TRBJ2-7 and V is TRBV11-2, with D unclear. With 5 bases removed from V and 0 bases from J, the gap between germline ends came to 11 bases. The CDR3 runs 14 residues. CDR1 is SGHAT, CDR2 FQNNGV, per germline. CDR3 loop: CASSPGRNSYEQYF. The CDR3 DNA is TGTGCCAGCAGCCCTGGACGGAACTCCTACGAGCAGTACTTC.

J is TRBJ1-4 and V is TRBV29-1, with D perhaps TRBD1 (6 bases). This CDR3 spans 11 amino acids. In germline, CDR1 is SQVTM, CDR2 ANQGSEA. V lost 6 bases to trimming and J lost 8 bases, with 10 bases between them. As DNA, the CDR3 is TGCAGCGTCCGGACAGAGGAAAAACTGTTTTTT. The encoded protein is CSVRTEEKLFF.

The chain links TRBV25-1 to TRBJ2-1, with 9 bases identical to TRBD1. CDR1 and CDR2 (germline): MGHDK, SYGVNS. The trim removed 4 bases at V and 7 bases at J, leaving 8 bases unmatched. The CDR3 is 15 amino acids. For the CDR3, the DNA is TGTGCCAGCAGTGGGGCGGGACAGGGAAGGAATGAGCAGTTCTTC. It codes for CASSGAGQGRNEQFF.

V usage is TRBV5-6 and J usage is TRBJ1-2; 7 bases fit TRBD1. The CDR3 length is 14 residues. From germline, CDR1 is SGHDT and CDR2 YYEEEE. V lost 0 bases and J lost 5; bases outside the gene matches: 4. CDR3 region: CASSLVGQEYGYTF. CDR3 nucleotides: TGTGCCAGCAGCTTGGTTGGACAGGAGTATGGCTACACCTTC.

This chain links TRBV4-2 with TRBJ2-2; D is possibly TRBD2 (7 bases). Germline CDR1 is LGHNA and CDR2 is YNFKEQ. V lost 3 bases to trimming and J lost 4 bases, with 12 bases between them. The CDR3 runs to 15 residues. Here the CDR3 DNA reads TGTGCCAGCAGCCAGAGGGAGGGGGGCACCGGGGAGCTGTTTTTT. Protein product: CASSQREGGTGELFF.

The J gene is TRBJ2-7, the V gene TRBV19, with D perhaps TRBD1 (5 bases). Trimming removed 1 base from V and 6 bases from J, with 10 bases in between. This CDR3 has 13 amino acids. Germline lookup yields CDR1 LNHDA and CDR2 SQIVND (reference sequence). CDR3: CASSIATGSEQYF. CDR3 sequence (DNA): TGTGCCAGTAGTATAGCAACAGGTTCCGAGCAGTACTTC. Supplemented by reference TRBV19 and TRBJ2-7, the full variable domain reads DGGITQSPKYLFRKEGQNVTLSCEQNLNHDAMYWYRQDPGQGLRLIYYSQIVNDFQKGDIAEGYSVSREKKESFPLTVTSAQKNPTAFYLCASSIATGSEQYFGPGTRLTVT.

This CDR3 reads CASSFLNPGATGELFF. In DNA form, the CDR3 reads TGTGCCAGCAGCTTCCTAAACCCAGGGGCCACCGGGGAGCTGTTTTTT. The chain has TRBV7-2 and TRBJ2-2; a possible D gene is TRBD1 (6 bases). The V gene's germline CDR1 is SGHTA and CDR2 FQGNSA. This CDR3 is built from 16 residues. V gave up 3 bases and J gave up 4 bases, with 15 bases separating them. Variable domain in full (rest from reference TRBV7-2 and TRBJ2-2): GAGVSQSPSNKVTEKGKDVELRCDPISGHTALYWYRQSLGQGLEFLIYFQGNSAPDKSGLPSDRFSAERTGGSVSTLTIQRTQQEDSAVYLCASSFLNPGATGELFFGEGSRLTVL.

J is TRBJ2-7 and V is TRBV4-1; 7 bases line up with TRBD2. Germline-derived CDR1 and CDR2 are MGHRA and YSYEKL. Trimming cost V 1 base and J 2 bases; bases outside gene matches: 8. The CDR3 is 16 amino acids. CDR3 coding DNA: TGCGCCAGCAGCCAAGCGGGGGGAACCGGACCCTACGAGCAGTACTTC. It yields the protein CASSQAGGTGPYEQYF.

The J gene is TRBJ1-2, the V gene TRBV2, with D unclear. The CDR3 is 12 amino acids. Germline loops: CDR1 SNHLY, CDR2 FYNNEI. V lost 6 bases and J lost 5, with 10 bases in between. For the CDR3, the DNA is TGTGCCAGCAGAGTAAAGGTGTATGGCTACACCTTC. This encodes CASRVKVYGYTF.

The V gene is TRBV9, the J gene TRBJ1-1; 8 nucleotides agree with TRBD1. CDR3 length: 15 amino acids. The germline gives CDR1 SGDLS, CDR2 YYNGEE. V lost 3 bases and J lost 5; bases outside the gene matches: 9. The CDR3 region is CASSAETGVRTEAFF. In DNA, the CDR3 is TGTGCCAGCAGCGCAGAGACAGGGGTAAGGACTGAAGCTTTCTTT.

J is TRBJ2-1 and V is TRBV5-4, with D tentatively TRBD2 (6 bases). The CDR3 totals 12 residues. Trimming left V 1 base short and J 8 bases short, with 7 bases between. CDR1 SGHNT and CDR2 YYREEE come from the germline V gene (reference sequence). CDR3 amino acids: CASSLWEDEQFF. The CDR3 region has the DNA TGTGCCAGCAGCTTGTGGGAGGATGAGCAGTTCTTC.

V usage is TRBV28 and J usage is TRBJ1-5, with a tentative D call TRBD1 (6 bases). Looked up from germline, CDR1 is MDHEN and CDR2 is SYDVKM. V lost 10 bases and J 3 bases, leaving 13 bases between the germline ends. There are 13 residues in the CDR3. The CDR3: CATRGLLNQPQHF. CDR3 DNA: TGTGCCACCCGGGGGCTACTCAATCAGCCCCAGCATTTT.

The J gene is TRBJ1-1, the V gene TRBV3-1 (or the pseudogene TRBV3-2); possibly TRBD1 for D (6 bases). Germline V gene sequence: CDR1 LGHDT, CDR2 YNNKEL (reference sequence). Deletions cut 0 bases from V and 5 bases from J, with 13 bases between. This CDR3 has 15 residues. The CDR3 here is CASSQDSGGSTEAFF. The CDR3 bases are TGTGCCAGCAGCCAAGATTCGGGGGGCTCAACTGAAGCTTTCTTT.

The chain links TRBV6-5 to TRBJ2-7; no clear D gene. V lost 6 bases and J lost 3, with 12 bases in between. Germline CDR1 MNHEY, CDR2 SVGAGI. This CDR3 comprises 13 residues. The CDR3 coding sequence is TGTGCCAGCAGCAGTAAAGAAAACTACGAGCAGTACTTC. Protein product: CASSSKENYEQYF.

The V call is TRBV25-1, the J call TRBJ1-1, with 7 positions matching TRBD1. The germline V gene encodes CDR1 MGHDK and CDR2 SYGVNS. Losses at the gene ends were 6 bases for V and 3 bases for J; bases not matched to a gene: 4. This CDR3 has 13 amino acids. The CDR3 is CASRQGTHTEAFF. DNA of the CDR3: TGTGCCAGCAGACAGGGGACGCACACTGAAGCTTTCTTT.

The V and J genes are TRBV27 and TRBJ1-1; TRBD1 aligns across 9 bases. CDR1 and CDR2 (germline): MNHEY, SMNVEV (reference sequence). With V trimmed by 2 bases and J by 11 bases, 3 bases remained unmatched. The CDR3 has 12 amino acids. The CDR3 nucleotides read TGTGCCAGCAGTTTAAACGGACAGGGGGCTTTCTTT. Translating gives CASSLNGQGAFF.

CDR3 residues: CATKGLADSYEQYF. CDR3 DNA: TGTGCCACAAAGGGACTAGCGGACTCCTACGAGCAGTACTTC. The chain uses TRBV10-3 and TRBJ2-7; 11 nucleotides line up with TRBD2. The V and J ends lost 10 bases and 0 bases, in that order; junction bases with no gene match: 5. Germline CDR1 is ENHRY and CDR2 is SYGVKD. The CDR3 contains 14 residues.

This clone has a single count. The chain links TRBV18 to TRBJ2-7, with TRBD1 matching over 7 bases. This CDR3 is 15 amino acids long. Losses at the gene ends were 3 bases for V and 2 bases for J; bases not matched to a gene: 7. Per germline, CDR1 KGHSH and CDR2 LQKENI. CDR3 in amino acids: CASSPDRTKTYEQYF. CDR3 nucleotides: TGTGCCAGCTCACCGGACAGGACCAAAACCTACGAGCAGTACTTC. The variable domain in full, with the rest retrieved from reference TRBV18 and TRBJ2-7, is NAGVMQNPRHLVRRRGQEARLRCSPMKGHSHVYWYRQLPEEGLKFMVYLQKENIIDESGMPKERFSAEFPKEGPSILRIQQVVRGDSAAYFCASSPDRTKTYEQYFGPGTRLTVT.

The chain uses TRBV29-1 and TRBJ1-2, with 8 bases fitting TRBD1. CDR1 SQVTM and CDR2 ANQGSEA come from the germline V gene. The length of the CDR3 is 17 residues. The V and J ends lost 0 bases and 8 bases, in that order; junction bases with no gene match: 17. DNA for the CDR3: TGCAGCGTTGAAGACCCCATCGGGACAGGATTTACTATGGGCTACACCTTC. Translating gives CSVEDPIGTGFTMGYTF.

V is TRBV19 and J is TRBJ1-4; D not resolved. The CDR3 loop spans 12 amino acids. Trimming stripped 6 bases from V and 6 bases from J, with 8 bases between. Looked up from germline, CDR1 is LNHDA and CDR2 is SQIVND (reference sequence). This chain's CDR3 is CASRGFDEKLFF. CDR3 nucleotides: TGTGCCAGTAGAGGTTTCGATGAAAAACTGTTTTTT.

V usage is TRBV21-1 and J usage is TRBJ1-1; TRBD1 is taken as the D call from the table, unchecked against the DNA. TRBV21-1 constitutes a pseudogene. The CDR3 runs 16 residues. The CDR3 sequence: CASKGDRVLPNTEAFF. CDR3 DNA: TGTGCCAGTAAGGGGGACAGGGTCCTCCCGAACACTGAAGCTTTCTTT.

This clone occurred a few times. The J gene is TRBJ2-3, the V gene TRBV7-2; TRBD1 or TRBD2 may be the D gene (5 bases each). The CDR3 is 13 amino acids. V lost 10 bases, J lost 2 bases, and 13 bases lay in between. Germline V lookup: CDR1 SGHTA, CDR2 FQGNSA. This CDR3 is CATRGATTDTQYF. CDR3 nucleotides: TGTGCCACAAGAGGGGCCACCACAGATACGCAGTATTTT.

The rearrangement uses TRBV21-1 and TRBJ1-5; TRBD1, the table's D call, was not compared with the DNA. TRBV21-1 is a pseudogene. This CDR3 contains 17 residues. CDR3 protein: CASSIRTGAASNQPQHF. CDR3 in DNA: TGTGCCAGCAGCATCCGGACAGGCGCAGCGAGCAATCAGCCCCAGCATTTT.

This sequence joins TRBV5-8 and TRBJ1-5; D is ambiguous. The CDR3 extends over 13 amino acids. Germline CDR1 is SGHTS and CDR2 is YDEGEE. V shed 4 bases and J shed 7 bases, with 12 bases lying between them. The CDR3 region is CASSPRAEQPQHF. CDR3 DNA: TGTGCCAGCAGCCCCCGGGCTGAGCAGCCCCAGCATTTT.

This clone was seen a handful of times. V is TRBV6-2 or TRBV6-3 and J is TRBJ2-7, with TRBD2 as a possible D gene (6 bases). CDR1 and CDR2 from the germline V gene are MNHEY and SVGEGT. Trimming removed 0 bases from V and 2 bases from J, with 17 bases in between. This CDR3 has 17 amino acids. This CDR3 reads CASSYSRSGTQAYEQYF. The CDR3 nucleotides read TGTGCCAGCAGTTACTCGAGGTCCGGGACTCAGGCCTACGAGCAGTACTTC.

The chain has TRBV7-9 and TRBJ1-2; no reliable D call. V was cut by 1 base and J by 8 bases, with 11 bases left in between. CDR1 is SEHNR, CDR2 FQNEAQ, per germline (reference sequence). The CDR3 spans 13 residues. CDR3 loop: CASSLDHADGYTF. The CDR3 DNA is TGTGCCAGCAGCTTAGATCACGCGGACGGCTACACCTTC.